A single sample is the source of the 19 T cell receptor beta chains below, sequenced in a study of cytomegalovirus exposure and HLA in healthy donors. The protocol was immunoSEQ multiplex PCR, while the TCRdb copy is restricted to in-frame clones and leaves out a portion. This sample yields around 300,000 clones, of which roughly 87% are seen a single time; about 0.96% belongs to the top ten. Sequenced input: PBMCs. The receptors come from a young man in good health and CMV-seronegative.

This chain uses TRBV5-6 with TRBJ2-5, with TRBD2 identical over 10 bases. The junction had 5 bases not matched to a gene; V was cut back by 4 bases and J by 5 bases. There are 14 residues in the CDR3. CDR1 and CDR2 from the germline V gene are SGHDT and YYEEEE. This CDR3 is CASSKRGGLETQYF. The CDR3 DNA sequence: TGTGCCAGCAGCAAGCGGGGGGGCCTGGAGACCCAGTACTTC.

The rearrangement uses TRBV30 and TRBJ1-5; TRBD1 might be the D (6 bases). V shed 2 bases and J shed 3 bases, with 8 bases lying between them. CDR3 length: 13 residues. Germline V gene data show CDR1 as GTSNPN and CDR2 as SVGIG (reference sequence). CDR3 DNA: TGTGCCTGGAGTCGACAGGACAATCAGCCCCAGCATTTT. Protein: CAWSRQDNQPQHF.

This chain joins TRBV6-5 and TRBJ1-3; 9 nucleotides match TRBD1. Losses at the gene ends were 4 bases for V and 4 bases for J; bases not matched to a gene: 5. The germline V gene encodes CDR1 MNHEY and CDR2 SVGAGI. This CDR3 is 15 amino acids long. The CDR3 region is CASSWGQGTGNTIYF. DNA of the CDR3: TGTGCCAGCAGTTGGGGACAGGGAACCGGAAACACCATATATTTT.

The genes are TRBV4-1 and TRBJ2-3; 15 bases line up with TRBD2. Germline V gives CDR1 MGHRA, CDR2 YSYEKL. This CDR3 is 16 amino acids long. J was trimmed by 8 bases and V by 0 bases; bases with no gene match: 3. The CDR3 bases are TGCGCCAGCAGCCAAGAGGGACTAGCGGGGGGCTTTACGCAGTATTTT. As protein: CASSQEGLAGGFTQYF.

Here the CDR3 reads CATYAGYERGGEKLFF. Written as DNA, the CDR3 is TGTGCCACTTATGCGGGTTATGAACGTGGAGGTGAAAAACTGTTTTTT. The genes are TRBV15 and TRBJ1-4; unclear D gene. CDR3 length: 16 residues. The germline V gene encodes CDR1 LNHNV and CDR2 YYDKDF (reference sequence). V lost 9 bases to trimming and J lost 7 bases, with 24 bases between them.

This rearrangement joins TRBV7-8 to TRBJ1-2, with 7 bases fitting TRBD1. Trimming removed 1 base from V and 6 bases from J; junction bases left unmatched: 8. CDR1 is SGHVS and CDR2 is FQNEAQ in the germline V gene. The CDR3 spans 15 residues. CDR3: CASSLEGDRGDGYTF. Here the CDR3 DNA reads TGTGCCAGCAGCTTAGAAGGGGACAGAGGGGATGGCTACACCTTC.

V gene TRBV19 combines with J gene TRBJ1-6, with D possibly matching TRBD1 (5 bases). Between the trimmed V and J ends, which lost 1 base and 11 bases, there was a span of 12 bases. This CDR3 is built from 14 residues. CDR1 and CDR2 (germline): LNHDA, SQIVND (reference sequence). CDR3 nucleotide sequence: TGTGCCAGTAGTATAGCACAGGCCGGTGCACCCCTCCACTTT. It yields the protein CASSIAQAGAPLHF.

In nucleotides, the CDR3 is TGTGCCAGCAGTAAAAGCAGGGGAGCTAATGAAAAACTGTTTTTT. Protein: CASSKSRGANEKLFF. The chain links TRBV2 to TRBJ1-4, with D perhaps TRBD1 (6 bases). This CDR3 has 15 amino acids. CDR1 and CDR2 from the germline V gene are SNHLY and FYNNEI. Trimming removed 5 bases from V and 3 bases from J, with 13 bases in between.

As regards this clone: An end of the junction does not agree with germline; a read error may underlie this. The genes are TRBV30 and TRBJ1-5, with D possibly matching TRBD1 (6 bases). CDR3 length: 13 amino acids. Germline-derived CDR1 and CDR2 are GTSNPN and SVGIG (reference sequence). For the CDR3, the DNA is TGTGCCTGGAGACAGGGCCTCAATGAGCCCCAGCATTTT. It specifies CAWRQGLNEPQHF.

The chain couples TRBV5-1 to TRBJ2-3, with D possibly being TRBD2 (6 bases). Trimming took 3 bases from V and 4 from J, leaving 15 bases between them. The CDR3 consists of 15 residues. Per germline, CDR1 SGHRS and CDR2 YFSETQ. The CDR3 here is CASSSGATGADTQYF. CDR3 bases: TGCGCCAGCAGCTCCGGGGCGACGGGGGCAGATACGCAGTATTTT. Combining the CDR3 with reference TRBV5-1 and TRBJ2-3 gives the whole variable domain KAGVTQTPRYLIKTRGQQVTLSCSPISGHRSVSWYQQTPGQGLQFLFEYFSETQRNKGNFPGRFSGRQFSNSRSEMNVSTLELGDSALYLCASSSGATGADTQYFGPGTRLTVL.

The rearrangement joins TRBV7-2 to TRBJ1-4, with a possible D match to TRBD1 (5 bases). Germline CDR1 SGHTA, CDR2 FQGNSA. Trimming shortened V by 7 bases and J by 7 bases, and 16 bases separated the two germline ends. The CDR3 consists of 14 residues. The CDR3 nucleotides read TGTGCCAGCAACCGGGGGATAGGAGGTGAAAAACTGTTTTTT. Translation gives CASNRGIGGEKLFF.

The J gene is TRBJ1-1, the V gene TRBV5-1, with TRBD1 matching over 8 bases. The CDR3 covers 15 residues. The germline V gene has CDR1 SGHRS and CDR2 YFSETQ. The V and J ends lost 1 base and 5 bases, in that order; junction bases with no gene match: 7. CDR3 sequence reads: CASSLLPGGETEAFF. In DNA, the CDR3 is TGCGCCAGCAGCTTGTTGCCAGGGGGCGAAACTGAAGCTTTCTTT.

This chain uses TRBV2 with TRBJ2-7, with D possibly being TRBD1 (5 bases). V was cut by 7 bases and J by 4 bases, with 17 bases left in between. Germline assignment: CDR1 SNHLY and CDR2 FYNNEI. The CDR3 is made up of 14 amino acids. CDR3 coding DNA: TGTGCCAGCACCGACCTGGGGCTCCTTTACGAGCAGTACTTC. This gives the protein CASTDLGLLYEQYF.

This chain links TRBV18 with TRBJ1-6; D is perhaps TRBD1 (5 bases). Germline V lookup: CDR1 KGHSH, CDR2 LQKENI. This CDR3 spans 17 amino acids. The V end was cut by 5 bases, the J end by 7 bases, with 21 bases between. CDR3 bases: TGTGCCAGCTCAAGGGACGGCTACCTTGGGGGGAATTCACCCCTCCACTTT. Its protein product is CASSRDGYLGGNSPLHF.

DNA for the CDR3: TGTGCCAGCAGCCCCGGGACAGACACCGGGGAGCTGTTTTTT. As protein: CASSPGTDTGELFF. The rearrangement links TRBV6-5 to TRBJ2-2, with 7 bases that match TRBD1. V trimming: 6 bases; J trimming: 3 bases; junction bases outside the gene matches: 4. CDR3 length: 14 amino acids. Germline CDR1 and CDR2: MNHEY and SVGAGI.

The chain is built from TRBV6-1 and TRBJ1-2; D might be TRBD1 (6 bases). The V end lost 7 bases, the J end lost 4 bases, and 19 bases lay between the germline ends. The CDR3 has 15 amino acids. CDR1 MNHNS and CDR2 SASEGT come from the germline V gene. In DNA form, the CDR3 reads TGTGCCAGCACCGCTTCCGGGGGGCAGGGCTATGGCTACACCTTC. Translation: CASTASGGQGYGYTF.

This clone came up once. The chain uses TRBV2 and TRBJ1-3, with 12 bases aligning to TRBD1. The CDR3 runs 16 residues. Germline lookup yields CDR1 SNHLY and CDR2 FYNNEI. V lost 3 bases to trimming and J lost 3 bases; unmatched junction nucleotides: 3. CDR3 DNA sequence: TGTGCCAGCAGTGAGGGACAGGGGGCTTTTGGAAACACCATATATTTT. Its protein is CASSEGQGAFGNTIYF.

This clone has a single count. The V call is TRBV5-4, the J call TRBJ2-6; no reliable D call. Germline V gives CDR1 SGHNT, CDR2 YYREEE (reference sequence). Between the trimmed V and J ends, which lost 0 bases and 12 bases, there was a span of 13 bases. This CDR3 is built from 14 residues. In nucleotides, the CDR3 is TGTGCCAGCAGCTTGGGGAGCCGGGTCGTCGTCCTGACTTTC. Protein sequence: CASSLGSRVVVLTF.

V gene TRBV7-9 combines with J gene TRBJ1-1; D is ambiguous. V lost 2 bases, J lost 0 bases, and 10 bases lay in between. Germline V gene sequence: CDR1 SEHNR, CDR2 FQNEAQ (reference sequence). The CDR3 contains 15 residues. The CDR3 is CASSLSLQMNTEAFF. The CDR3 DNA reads TGTGCCAGCAGCTTATCTCTCCAGATGAACACTGAAGCTTTCTTT.